This T cell receptor beta chain derives from a study of OX40 agonist ivuxolimab in advanced cancers. Looking at the study overall: Three patients, one with hepatocellular carcinoma and two with cutaneous melanoma, responded partially.

Patients with a history of autoimmune disease or on systemic immunosuppression were excluded. The timepoints at which blood was sampled were baseline, cycle 4 day 1, and cycle 7 day 1. Of note for this clone: Its antigen is not identified.

Findings of the study overall: Fewer expanded clones were found on average in CD4+ than in CD8+ T cells.

The repertoire was sequenced with immunoSEQ multiplex PCR; TCRdb's copy has only in-frame clones and lacks some. The data hold under 95,000 clones, with around 84% observed a single time. The CDR3 covers 14 residues. The V end lost 4 bases, the J end lost 6 bases, and 16 bases lay between the germline ends. Germline V CDR1 and CDR2: LGHNA, YNFKEQ. V is TRBV4-2 and J is TRBJ2-7; D is possibly TRBD1 (5 bases). The sequence was collected from an adult with an advanced solid tumor such as melanoma, head and neck, liver or kidney cancer. The sample consisted of CD4+ or CD8+ T cells sorted from blood, taken in a trial of the OX40 agonist ivuxolimab. The CDR3 DNA follows: TGTGCCAGCAGCCGAGACAGTTACAACGCCGAGCAGTACTTC. As protein: CASSRDSYNAEQYF.